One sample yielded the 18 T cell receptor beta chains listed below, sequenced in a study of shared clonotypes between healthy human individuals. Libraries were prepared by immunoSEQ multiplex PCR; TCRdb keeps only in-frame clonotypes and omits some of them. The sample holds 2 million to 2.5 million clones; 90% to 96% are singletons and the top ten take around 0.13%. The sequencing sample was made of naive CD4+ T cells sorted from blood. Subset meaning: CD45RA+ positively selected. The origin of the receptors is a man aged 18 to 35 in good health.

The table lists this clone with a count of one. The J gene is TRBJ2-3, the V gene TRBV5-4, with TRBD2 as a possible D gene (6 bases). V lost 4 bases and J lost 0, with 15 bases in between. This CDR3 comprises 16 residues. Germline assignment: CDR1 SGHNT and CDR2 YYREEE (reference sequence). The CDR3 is CASSRGTERSTDTQYF. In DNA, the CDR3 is TGTGCCAGCAGCCGCGGGACTGAGCGGAGCACAGATACGCAGTATTTT.

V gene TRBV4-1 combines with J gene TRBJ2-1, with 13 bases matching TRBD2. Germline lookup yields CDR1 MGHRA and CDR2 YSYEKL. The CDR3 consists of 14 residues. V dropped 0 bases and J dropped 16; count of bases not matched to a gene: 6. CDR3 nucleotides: TGCGCCAGCAGCCAAGACACTAGCGGGGGGGTCAGCTTCTTC. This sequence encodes CASSQDTSGGVSFF.

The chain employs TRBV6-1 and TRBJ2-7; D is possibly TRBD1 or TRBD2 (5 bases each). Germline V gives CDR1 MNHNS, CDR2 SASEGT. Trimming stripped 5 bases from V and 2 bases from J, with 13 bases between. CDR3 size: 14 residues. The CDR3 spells CASSPGTQTYEQYF. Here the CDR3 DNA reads TGTGCCAGCAGTCCGGGGACGCAAACCTACGAGCAGTACTTC.

Here the CDR3 DNA reads TGCGCCAGCAGCCAAGATATCGCGGGAGCCTTTAGCGAGCAGTACTTC. Amino acids: CASSQDIAGAFSEQYF. The chain carries TRBV4-3 and TRBJ2-7; 7 nucleotides align to TRBD2. V lost 0 bases and J lost 6; bases outside the gene matches: 11. This CDR3 is built from 16 residues. Per germline, CDR1 LGHNA and CDR2 YSLEER.

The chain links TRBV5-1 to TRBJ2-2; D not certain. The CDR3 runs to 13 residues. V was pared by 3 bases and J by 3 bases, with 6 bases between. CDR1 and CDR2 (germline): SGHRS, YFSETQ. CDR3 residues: CASSWQDTGELFF. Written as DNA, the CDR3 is TGCGCCAGCAGCTGGCAGGACACCGGGGAGCTGTTTTTT. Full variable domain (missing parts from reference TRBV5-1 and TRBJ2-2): KAGVTQTPRYLIKTRGQQVTLSCSPISGHRSVSWYQQTPGQGLQFLFEYFSETQRNKGNFPGRFSGRQFSNSRSEMNVSTLELGDSALYLCASSWQDTGELFFGEGSRLTVL.

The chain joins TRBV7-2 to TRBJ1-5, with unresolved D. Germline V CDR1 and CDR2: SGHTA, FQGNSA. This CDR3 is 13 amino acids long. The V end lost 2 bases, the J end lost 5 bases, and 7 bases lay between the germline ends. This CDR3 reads CASSLNLYQPQHF. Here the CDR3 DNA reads TGTGCCAGCAGCTTAAATCTATATCAGCCCCAGCATTTT.

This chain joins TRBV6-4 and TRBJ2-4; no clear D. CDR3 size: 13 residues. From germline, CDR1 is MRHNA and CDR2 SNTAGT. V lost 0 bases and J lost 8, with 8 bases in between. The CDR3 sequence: CASSDSCRDIQYF. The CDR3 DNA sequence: TGTGCCAGCAGTGACTCGTGTAGGGACATTCAGTACTTC.

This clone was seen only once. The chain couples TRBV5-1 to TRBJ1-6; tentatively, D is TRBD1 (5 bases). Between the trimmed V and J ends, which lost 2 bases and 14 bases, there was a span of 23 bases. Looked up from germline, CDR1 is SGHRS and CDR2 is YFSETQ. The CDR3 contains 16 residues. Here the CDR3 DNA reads TGCGCCAGCAGCTTCTCCTCCGGGACGGAACGTACGGCCCTCCACTTT. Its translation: CASSFSSGTERTALHF.

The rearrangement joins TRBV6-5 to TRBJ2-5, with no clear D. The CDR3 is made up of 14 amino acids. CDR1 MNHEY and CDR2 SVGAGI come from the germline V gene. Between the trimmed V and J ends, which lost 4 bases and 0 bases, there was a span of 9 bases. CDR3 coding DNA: TGTGCCAGCAGTTCCGGATCGTACCAAGAGACCCAGTACTTC. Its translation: CASSSGSYQETQYF.

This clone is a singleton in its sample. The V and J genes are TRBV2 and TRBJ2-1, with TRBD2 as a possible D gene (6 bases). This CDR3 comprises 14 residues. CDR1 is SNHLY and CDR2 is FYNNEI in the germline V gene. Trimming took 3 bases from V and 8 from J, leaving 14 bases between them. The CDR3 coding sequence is TGTGCCAGCAGTGATTGGGGACTCAGCGATGAGCAGTTCTTC. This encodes CASSDWGLSDEQFF.

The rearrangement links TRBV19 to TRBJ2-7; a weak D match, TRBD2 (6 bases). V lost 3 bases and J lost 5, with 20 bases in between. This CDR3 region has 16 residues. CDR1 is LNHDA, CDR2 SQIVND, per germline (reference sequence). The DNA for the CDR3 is TGTGCCAGTAGTATTTGGGGCAGACTAGAAGGGCACGAGCAGTACTTC. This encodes CASSIWGRLEGHEQYF.

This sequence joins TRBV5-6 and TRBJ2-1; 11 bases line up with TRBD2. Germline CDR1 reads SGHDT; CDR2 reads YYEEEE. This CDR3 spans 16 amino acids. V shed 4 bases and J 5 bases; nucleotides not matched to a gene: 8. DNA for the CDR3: TGTGCCAGCAGCCCGTTTAGCGGGGGGGCCGACAATGAGCAGTTCTTC. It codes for CASSPFSGGADNEQFF.

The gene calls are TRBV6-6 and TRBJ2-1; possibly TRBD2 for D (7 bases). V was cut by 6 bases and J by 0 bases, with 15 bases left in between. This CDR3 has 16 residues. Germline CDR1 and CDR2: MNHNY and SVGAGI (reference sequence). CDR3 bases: TGTGCCAGCAGCCTGGGGGGGCTGAGCTCCTACAATGAGCAGTTCTTC. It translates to CASSLGGLSSYNEQFF.

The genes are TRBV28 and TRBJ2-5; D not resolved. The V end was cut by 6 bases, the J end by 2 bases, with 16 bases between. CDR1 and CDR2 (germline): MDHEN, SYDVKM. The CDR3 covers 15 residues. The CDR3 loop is CASSSVALLQETQYF. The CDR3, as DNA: TGTGCCAGCAGCTCGGTGGCACTCCTTCAAGAGACCCAGTACTTC.

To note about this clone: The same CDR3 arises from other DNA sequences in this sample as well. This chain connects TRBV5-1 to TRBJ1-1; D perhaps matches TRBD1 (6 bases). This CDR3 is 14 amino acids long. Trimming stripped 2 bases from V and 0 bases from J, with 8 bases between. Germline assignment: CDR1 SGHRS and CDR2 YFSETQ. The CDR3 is CASSLGQMNTEAFF. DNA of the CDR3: TGCGCCAGCAGCTTAGGACAGATGAACACTGAAGCTTTCTTT. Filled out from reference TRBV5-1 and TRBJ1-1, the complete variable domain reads KAGVTQTPRYLIKTRGQQVTLSCSPISGHRSVSWYQQTPGQGLQFLFEYFSETQRNKGNFPGRFSGRQFSNSRSEMNVSTLELGDSALYLCASSLGQMNTEAFFGQGTRLTVV.

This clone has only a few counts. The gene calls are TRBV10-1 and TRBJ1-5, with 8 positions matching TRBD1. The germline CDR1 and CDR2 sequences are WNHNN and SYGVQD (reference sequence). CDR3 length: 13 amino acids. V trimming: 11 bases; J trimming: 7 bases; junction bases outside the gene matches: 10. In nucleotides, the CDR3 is TGCGCCTCAGGACAGGGCGAGACGCAGCCCCAGCATTTT. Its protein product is CASGQGETQPQHF.

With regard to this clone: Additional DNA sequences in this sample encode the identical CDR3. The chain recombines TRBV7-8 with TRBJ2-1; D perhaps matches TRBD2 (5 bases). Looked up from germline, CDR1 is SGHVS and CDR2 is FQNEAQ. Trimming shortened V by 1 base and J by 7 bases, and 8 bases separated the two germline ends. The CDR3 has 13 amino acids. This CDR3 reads CASSLDRGNEQFF. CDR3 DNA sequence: TGTGCCAGCAGCTTAGACCGGGGAAATGAGCAGTTCTTC.

CDR3 residues: CASSGGPETQYF. As DNA, the CDR3 is TGTGCCAGCTCAGGGGGCCCGGAGACCCAGTACTTC. J is TRBJ2-5 and V is TRBV2; TRBD1 aligns across 8 bases. This CDR3 is 12 amino acids long. Germline lookup yields CDR1 SNHLY and CDR2 FYNNEI. The V gene end was trimmed by 8 bases and the J gene end by 5 bases; junction bases not matched to a gene: 4.